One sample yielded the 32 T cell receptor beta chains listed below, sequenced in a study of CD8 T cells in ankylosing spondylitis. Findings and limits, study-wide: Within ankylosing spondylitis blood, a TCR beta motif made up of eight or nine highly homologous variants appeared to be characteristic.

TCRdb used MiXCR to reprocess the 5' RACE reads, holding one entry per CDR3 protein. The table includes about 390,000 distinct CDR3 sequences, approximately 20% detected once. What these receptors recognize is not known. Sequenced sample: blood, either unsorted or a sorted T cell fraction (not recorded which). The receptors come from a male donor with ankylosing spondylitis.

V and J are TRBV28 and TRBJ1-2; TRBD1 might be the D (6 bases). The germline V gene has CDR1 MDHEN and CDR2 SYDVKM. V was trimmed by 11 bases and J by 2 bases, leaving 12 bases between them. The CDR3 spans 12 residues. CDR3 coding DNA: TGTGCCGCCAGGGGACCGAACTATGGCTACACCTTC. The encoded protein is CAARGPNYGYTF.

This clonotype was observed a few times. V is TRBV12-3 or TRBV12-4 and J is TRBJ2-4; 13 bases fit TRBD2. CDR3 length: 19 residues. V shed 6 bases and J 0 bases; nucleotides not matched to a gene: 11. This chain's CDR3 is CASRPGLAGVGGAKNIQYF. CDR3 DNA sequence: TGTGCCAGCAGACCCGGACTAGCGGGAGTGGGGGGAGCCAAAAACATTCAGTACTTC.

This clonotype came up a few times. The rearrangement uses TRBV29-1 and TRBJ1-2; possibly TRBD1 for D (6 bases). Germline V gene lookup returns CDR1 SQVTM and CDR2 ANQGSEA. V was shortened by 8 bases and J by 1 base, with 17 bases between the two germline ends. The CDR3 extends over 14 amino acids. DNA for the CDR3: TGCAGCACTGCTAACGGACAGCTTAACTATGGCTACACCTTC. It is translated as CSTANGQLNYGYTF.

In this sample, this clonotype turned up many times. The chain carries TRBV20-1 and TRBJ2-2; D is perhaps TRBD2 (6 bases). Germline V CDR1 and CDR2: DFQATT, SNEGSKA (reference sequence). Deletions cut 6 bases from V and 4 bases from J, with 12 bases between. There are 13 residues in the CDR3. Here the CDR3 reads CSARDFATGELFF. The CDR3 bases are TGCAGTGCACGGGACTTCGCCACCGGGGAGCTGTTTTTT.

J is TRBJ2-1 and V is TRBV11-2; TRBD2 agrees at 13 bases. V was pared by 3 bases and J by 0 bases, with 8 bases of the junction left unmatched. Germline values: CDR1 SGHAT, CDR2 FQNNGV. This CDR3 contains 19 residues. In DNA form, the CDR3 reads TGTGCCAGCAGCTTCGTGGGACTAGCGGGACCGAGCTCCTACAATGAGCAGTTCTTC. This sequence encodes CASSFVGLAGPSSYNEQFF.

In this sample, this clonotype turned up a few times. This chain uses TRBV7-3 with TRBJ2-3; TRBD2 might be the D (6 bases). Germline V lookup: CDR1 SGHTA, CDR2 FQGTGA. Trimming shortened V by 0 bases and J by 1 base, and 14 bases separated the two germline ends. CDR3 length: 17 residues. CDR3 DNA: TGTGCCAGCAGCTTAACGTCGGGGGAAAGGGGCACAGATACGCAGTATTTT. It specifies CASSLTSGERGTDTQYF.

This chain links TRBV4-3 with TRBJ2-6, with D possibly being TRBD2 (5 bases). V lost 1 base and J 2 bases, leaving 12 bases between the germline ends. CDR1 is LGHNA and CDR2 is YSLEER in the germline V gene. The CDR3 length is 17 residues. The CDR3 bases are TGCGCCAGCAGCCAAGTGTCGGGAACGGCTGGGGCCAACGTCCTGACTTTC. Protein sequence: CASSQVSGTAGANVLTF.

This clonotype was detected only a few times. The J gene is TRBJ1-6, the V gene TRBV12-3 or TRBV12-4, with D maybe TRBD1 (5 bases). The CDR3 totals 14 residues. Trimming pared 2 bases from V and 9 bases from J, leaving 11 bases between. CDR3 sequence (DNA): TGTGCCAGCAGTTTAATGGGACCTACTTCACCCCTCCACTTT. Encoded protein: CASSLMGPTSPLHF.

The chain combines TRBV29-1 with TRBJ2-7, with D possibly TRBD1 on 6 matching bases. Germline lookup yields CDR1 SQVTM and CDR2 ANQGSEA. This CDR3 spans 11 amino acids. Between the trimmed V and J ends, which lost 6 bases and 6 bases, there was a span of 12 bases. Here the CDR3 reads CSVLTGGEQYF. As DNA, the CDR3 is TGCAGCGTACTGACAGGAGGCGAGCAGTACTTC.

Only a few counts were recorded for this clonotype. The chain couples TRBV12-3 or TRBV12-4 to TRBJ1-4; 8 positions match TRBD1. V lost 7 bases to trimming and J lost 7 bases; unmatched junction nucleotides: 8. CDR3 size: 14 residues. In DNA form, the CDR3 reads TGTGCCAGCACCAGTTTCCAGGGGGCTGAAAAACTGTTTTTT. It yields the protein CASTSFQGAEKLFF.

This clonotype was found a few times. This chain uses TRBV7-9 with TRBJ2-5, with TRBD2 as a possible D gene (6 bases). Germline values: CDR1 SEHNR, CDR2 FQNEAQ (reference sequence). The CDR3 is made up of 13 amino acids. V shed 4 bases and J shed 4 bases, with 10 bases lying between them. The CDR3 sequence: CASSSAGGETQYF. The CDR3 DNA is TGTGCCAGCAGCTCGGCCGGGGGAGAGACCCAGTACTTC.

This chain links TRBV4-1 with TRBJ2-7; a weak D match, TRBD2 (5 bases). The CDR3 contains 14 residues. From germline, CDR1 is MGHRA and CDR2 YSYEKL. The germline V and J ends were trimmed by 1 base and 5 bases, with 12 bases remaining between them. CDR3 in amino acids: CASSQGRGVNEQYF. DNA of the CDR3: TGCGCCAGCAGCCAAGGTCGGGGTGTCAACGAGCAGTACTTC.

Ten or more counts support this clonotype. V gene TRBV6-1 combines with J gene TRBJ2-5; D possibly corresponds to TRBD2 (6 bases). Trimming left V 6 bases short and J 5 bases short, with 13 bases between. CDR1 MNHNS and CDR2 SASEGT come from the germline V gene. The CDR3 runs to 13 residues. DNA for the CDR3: TGTGCCAGCAGCCGGGGGTTACAGGAGACCCAGTACTTC. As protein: CASSRGLQETQYF.

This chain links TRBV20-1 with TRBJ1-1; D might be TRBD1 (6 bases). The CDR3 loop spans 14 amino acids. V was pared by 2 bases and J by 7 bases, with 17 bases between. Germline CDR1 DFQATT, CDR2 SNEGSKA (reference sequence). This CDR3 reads CSARFGQLPGEAFF. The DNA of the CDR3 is TGCAGTGCTAGATTTGGACAGTTACCCGGTGAAGCTTTCTTT.

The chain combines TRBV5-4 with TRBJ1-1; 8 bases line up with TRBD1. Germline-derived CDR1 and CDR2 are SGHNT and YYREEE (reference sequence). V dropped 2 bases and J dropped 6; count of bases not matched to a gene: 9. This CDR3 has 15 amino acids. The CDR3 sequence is CASSLATGVVAEAFF. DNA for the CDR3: TGTGCCAGCAGCTTAGCGACAGGGGTTGTAGCTGAAGCTTTCTTT.

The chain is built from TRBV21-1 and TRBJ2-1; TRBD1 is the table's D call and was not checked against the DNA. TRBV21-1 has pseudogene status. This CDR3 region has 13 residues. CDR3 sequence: CASSHRENNEQFF. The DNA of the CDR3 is TGTGCCAGCAGCCACAGGGAGAACAATGAGCAGTTCTTC.

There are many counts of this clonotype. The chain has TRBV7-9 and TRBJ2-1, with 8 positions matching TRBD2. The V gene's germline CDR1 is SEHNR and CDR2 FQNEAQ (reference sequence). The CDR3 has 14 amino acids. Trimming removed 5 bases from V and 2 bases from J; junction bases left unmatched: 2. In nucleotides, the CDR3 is TGTGCCAGCAGCCTGACTAGCGCCTACAATGAGCAGTTCTTC. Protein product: CASSLTSAYNEQFF. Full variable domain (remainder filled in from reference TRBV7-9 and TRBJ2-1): DTGVSQNPRHKITKRGQNVTFRCDPISEHNRLYWYRQTLGQGPEFLTYFQNEAQLEKSRLLSDRFSAERPKGSFSTLEIQRTEQGDSAMYLCASSLTSAYNEQFFGPGTRLTVL.

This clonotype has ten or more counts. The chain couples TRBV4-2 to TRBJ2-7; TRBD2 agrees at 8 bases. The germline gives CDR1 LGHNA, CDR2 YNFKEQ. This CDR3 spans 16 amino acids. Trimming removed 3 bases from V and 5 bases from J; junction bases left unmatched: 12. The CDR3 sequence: CASSQTLAAGNHEQYF. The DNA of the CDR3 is TGTGCCAGCAGCCAGACACTAGCGGCGGGAAACCACGAGCAGTACTTC.

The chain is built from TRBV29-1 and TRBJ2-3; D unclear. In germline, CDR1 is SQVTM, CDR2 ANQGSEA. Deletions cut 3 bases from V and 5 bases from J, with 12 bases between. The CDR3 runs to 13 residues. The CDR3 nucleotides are TGCAGCGTTGATCGGTCAGAAGGAGATACGCAGTATTTT. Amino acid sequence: CSVDRSEGDTQYF.

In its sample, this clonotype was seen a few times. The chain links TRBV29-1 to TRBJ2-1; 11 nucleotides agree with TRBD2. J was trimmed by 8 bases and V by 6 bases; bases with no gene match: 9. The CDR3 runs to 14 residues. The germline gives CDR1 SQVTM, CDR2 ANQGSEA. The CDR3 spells CSVRSGRAEDEQFF. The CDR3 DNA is TGCAGCGTACGTAGCGGGAGGGCCGAGGATGAGCAGTTCTTC.

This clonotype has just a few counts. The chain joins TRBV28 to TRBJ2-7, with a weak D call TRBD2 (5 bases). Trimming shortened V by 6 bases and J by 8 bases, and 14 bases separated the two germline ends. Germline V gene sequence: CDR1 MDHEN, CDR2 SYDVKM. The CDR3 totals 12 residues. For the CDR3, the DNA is TGTGCCAGCAGACCCCCGAACGGGAAGCAGTACTTC. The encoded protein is CASRPPNGKQYF.

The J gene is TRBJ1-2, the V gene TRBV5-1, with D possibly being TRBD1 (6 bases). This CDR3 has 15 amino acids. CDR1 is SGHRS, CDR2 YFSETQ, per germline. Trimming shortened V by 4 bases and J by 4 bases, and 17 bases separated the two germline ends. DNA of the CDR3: TGCGCCAGCAGCATCTCAGGGGCCTACTCCTATGGCTACACCTTC. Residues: CASSISGAYSYGYTF.

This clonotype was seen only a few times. The CDR3 spells CASSPRKGLYTGELFF. The CDR3 nucleotides read TGTGCCAGCAGTCCGAGGAAAGGGTTGTACACCGGGGAGCTGTTTTTT. This chain joins TRBV12-3 or TRBV12-4 and TRBJ2-2; D gene ambiguous. The CDR3 is made up of 16 amino acids. Trimming left V 5 bases short and J 3 bases short, with 16 bases between.

The DNA of the CDR3 is TGTGCCAGCAGTTTAGGGACAGGGGGCTGGGTGAACACTGAAGCTTTCTTT. Protein: CASSLGTGGWVNTEAFF. This sequence joins TRBV12-3 or TRBV12-4 and TRBJ1-1; 11 bases match TRBD1. V shed 1 base, J shed 0 bases, and the junction held 4 bases outside the gene matches. The CDR3 loop spans 17 amino acids.

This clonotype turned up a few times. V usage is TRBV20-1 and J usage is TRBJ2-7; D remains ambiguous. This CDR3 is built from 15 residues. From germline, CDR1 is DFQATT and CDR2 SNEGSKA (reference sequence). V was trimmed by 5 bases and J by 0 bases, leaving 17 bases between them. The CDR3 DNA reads TGCAGTGCTCCAGATGCGGCCAGAAGCTCCTACGAGCAGTACTTC. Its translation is CSAPDAARSSYEQYF.

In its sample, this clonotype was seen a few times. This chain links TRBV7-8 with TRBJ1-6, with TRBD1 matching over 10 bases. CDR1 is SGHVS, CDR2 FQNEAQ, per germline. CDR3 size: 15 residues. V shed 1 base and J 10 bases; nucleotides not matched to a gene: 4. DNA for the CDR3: TGTGCCAGCAGCTTAGTCCGGGACAGGGGATCACCCCTCCACTTT. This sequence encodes CASSLVRDRGSPLHF. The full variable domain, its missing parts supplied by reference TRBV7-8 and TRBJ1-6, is GAGVSQSPRYKVAKRGQDVALRCDPISGHVSLFWYQQALGQGPEFLTYFQNEAQLDKSGLPSDRFFAERPEGSVSTLKIQRTQQEDSAVYLCASSLVRDRGSPLHFGNGTRLTVT.

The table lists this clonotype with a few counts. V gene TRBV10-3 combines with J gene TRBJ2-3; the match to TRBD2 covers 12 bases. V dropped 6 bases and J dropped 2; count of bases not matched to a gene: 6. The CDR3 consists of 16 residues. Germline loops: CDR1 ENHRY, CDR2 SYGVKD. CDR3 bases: TGTGCCATCAGCGAGACTAGCGGGGGATACACAGATACGCAGTATTTT. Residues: CAISETSGGYTDTQYF.

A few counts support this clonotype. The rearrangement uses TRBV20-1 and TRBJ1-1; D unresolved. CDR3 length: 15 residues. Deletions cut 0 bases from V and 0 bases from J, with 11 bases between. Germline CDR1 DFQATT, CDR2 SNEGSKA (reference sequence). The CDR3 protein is CSARDRGNMNTEAFF. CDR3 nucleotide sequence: TGCAGTGCTAGAGATCGAGGCAACATGAACACTGAAGCTTTCTTT.

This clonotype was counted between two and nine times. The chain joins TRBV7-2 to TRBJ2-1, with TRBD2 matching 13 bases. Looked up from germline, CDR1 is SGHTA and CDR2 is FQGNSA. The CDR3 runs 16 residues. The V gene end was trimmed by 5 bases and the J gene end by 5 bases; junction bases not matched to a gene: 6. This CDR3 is CASSIELAGGDNEQFF. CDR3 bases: TGTGCCAGCAGCATTGAACTAGCGGGAGGGGACAATGAGCAGTTCTTC.

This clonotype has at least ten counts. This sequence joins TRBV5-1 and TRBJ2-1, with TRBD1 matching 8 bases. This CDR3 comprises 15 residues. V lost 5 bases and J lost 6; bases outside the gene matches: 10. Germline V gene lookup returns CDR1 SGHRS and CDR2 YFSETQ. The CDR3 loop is CASRTGTGPVNEQFF. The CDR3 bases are TGCGCCAGCAGAACCGGGACAGGTCCGGTCAATGAGCAGTTCTTC.

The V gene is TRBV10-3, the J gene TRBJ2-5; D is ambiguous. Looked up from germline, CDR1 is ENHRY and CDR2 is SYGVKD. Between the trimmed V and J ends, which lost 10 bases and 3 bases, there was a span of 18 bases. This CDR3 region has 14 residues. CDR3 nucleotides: TGTGCCACTGGGTTAGCTCAAGGGAAAGAGACCCAGTACTTC. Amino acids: CATGLAQGKETQYF.

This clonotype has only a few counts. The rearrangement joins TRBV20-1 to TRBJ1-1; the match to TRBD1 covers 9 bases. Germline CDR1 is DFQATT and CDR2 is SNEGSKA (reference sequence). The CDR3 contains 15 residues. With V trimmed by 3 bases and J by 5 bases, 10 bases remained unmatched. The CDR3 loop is CSARDRDRVWTEAFF. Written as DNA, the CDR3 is TGCAGTGCTAGGGACCGGGACAGGGTGTGGACTGAAGCTTTCTTT.